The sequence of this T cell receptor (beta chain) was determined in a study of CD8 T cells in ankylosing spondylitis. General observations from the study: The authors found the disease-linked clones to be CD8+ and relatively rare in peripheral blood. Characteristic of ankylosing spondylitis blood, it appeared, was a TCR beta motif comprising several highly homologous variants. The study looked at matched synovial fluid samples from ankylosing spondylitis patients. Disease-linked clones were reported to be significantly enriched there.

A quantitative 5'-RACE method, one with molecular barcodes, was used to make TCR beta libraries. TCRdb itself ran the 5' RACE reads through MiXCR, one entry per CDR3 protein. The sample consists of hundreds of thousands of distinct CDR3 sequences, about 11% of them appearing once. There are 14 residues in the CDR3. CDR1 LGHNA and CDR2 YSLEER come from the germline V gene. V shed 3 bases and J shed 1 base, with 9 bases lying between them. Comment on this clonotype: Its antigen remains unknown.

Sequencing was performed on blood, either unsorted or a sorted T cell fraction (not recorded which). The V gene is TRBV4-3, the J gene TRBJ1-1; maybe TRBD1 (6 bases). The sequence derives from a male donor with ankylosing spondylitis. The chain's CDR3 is CASSHGGANTEAFF. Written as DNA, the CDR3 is TGCGCCAGCAGCCATGGGGGGGCGAACACTGAAGCTTTCTTT.